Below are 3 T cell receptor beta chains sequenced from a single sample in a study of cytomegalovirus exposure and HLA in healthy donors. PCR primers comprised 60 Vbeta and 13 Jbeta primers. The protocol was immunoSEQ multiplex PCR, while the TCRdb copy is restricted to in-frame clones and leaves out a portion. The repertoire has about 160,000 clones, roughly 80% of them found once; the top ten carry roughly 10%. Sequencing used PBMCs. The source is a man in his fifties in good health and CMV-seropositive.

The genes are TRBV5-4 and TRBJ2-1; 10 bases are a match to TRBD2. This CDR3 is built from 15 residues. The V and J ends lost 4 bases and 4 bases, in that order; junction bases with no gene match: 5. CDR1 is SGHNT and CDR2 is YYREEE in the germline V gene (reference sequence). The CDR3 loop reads CASSDLAGVYNEQFF. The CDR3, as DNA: TGTGCCAGCAGCGACCTAGCGGGGGTTTACAATGAGCAGTTCTTC.

CDR3 sequence: CATSREAGEEYEQYF. The DNA for the CDR3 is TGTGCCACCAGCAGAGAAGCGGGAGAGGAATACGAGCAGTACTTC. This chain joins TRBV15 and TRBJ2-7, with 8 bases aligning to TRBD2. The CDR3 contains 15 residues. Germline V gives CDR1 LNHNV, CDR2 YYDKDF (reference sequence). After removal of 0 bases from V and 4 bases from J, the junction contained 5 bases not matched to a gene.

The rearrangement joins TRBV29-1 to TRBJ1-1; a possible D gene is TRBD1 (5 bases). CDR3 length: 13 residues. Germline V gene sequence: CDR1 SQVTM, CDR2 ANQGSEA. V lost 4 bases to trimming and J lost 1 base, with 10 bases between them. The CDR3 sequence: CSVVGGENTEAFF. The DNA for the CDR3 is TGCAGCGTTGTTGGGGGGGAGAACACTGAAGCTTTCTTT.